These 6 T cell receptor beta chains share one sample of origin, sequenced in a study of vaccination and CD4 T cells after COVID-19 (dated by TCRdb to 2022 to 2024). In the paper's terms, the treatment or condition label means: approximately 9-day PBMC culture with coronavirus spike peptide pools or control peptides (ViraFEST assay). Library method: PCR. The sequencer was an Illumina iSeq 100. TCR sequencing of DNA from cultured CD4+ T cells used the Oncomine TCR Beta short-read assay at the Johns Hopkins FTIC core. TCRdb handled the public reads itself, with Q25 trimming in fastp and clone calling in MiXCR, and kept productive beta chains. Every entry covers one CDR3 protein and lists the most common genes and DNA from its rows. The sample contains 9,000 to 15,000 distinct CDR3 sequences, 35% to 55% of them found a single time. Of the sample, 18% is held by the ten largest clones. No cognate antigen is known for these TCRs.

Sequencing was performed on cultured CD4+ T cells from blood. The receptors here all came from a human donor with COVID-19.

The genes are TRBV5-1 and TRBJ2-1, with 9 positions matching TRBD2. The CDR3 extends over 15 amino acids. V dropped 4 bases and J dropped 2; count of bases not matched to a gene: 4. The germline V gene has CDR1 SGHRS and CDR2 YFSETQ. This CDR3 is CASSLTSGTYNEQFF. The CDR3, as DNA: TGCGCCAGCAGCCTGACTAGCGGTACCTACAATGAGCAGTTCTTC.

The chain combines TRBV6-2 or TRBV6-3 with TRBJ2-5, with 8 nucleotides matching TRBD1. The CDR3 is made up of 13 amino acids. The J segment lost 3 bases and the V segment lost 6 bases, leaving 3 bases of the junction unmatched. Germline assignment: CDR1 MNHEY and CDR2 SVGEGT. CDR3 coding DNA: TGTGCCAGCAGCAGGGGGCCAGAAGAGACCCAGTACTTC. Protein product: CASSRGPEETQYF.

CDR3 sequence: CASSYTRVGQETQYF. CDR3 nucleotides: TGTGCCAGCAGTTACACCCGGGTTGGGCAAGAGACCCAGTACTTC. This sequence joins TRBV6-5 and TRBJ2-5, with no clear D. V dropped 2 bases and J dropped 2 bases, with 12 bases sitting between them. The germline V gene encodes CDR1 MNHEY and CDR2 SVGAGI. The CDR3 covers 15 residues.

CDR3 DNA sequence: TGCAGTGCAAAGTACGGGAATTCCTATAATTCACCCCTCCACTTT. Translation: CSAKYGNSYNSPLHF. The rearrangement links TRBV20-1 to TRBJ1-6; D is ambiguous. Trimming removed 6 bases from V and 1 base from J, with 13 bases in between. The germline CDR1 and CDR2 sequences are DFQATT and SNEGSKA (reference sequence). The CDR3 length is 15 residues.

This clonotype has more than one count but fewer than ten. V and J are TRBV27 and TRBJ2-3; 11 bases match TRBD2. CDR3 length: 16 amino acids. The germline V gene encodes CDR1 MNHEY and CDR2 SMNVEV (reference sequence). The V and J ends lost 3 bases and 5 bases, in that order; junction bases with no gene match: 7. For the CDR3, the DNA is TGTGCCAGCAGTTTCCTACTAGCGGGGGTTGGAGATACGCAGTATTTT. Translation gives CASSFLLAGVGDTQYF.

This sequence joins TRBV20-1 and TRBJ2-6; no clear D. V lost 3 bases, J lost 6 bases, and 9 bases lay in between. There are 13 residues in the CDR3. Per the germline V gene, CDR1 is DFQATT and CDR2 is SNEGSKA (reference sequence). CDR3 sequence (DNA): TGCAGTGCTAGCGGTGACCAGGCCAACGTCCTGACTTTC. This translates into CSASGDQANVLTF.